Listed below are T cell receptor beta chains from one sample, sequenced in a study of technical replicates of blood from a handful of donors. Produced via immunoSEQ multiplex PCR; TCRdb's table is partial and in-frame only. The sample has some 84,000 clones; 90% to 95% are singletons. The source material was T cells isolated from PBMCs. These receptors were obtained from a human donor in good health. CDR3s include the opening cysteine and the closing phenylalanine or tryptophan. A D gene is named only where the DNA matches it firmly. Only some rows state a clone size, as once, few, many or a class for expanded clones.

J gene: TRBJ2-1; V gene: TRBV12-5; clone size: .; D gene: TRBD2; CDR3 protein: CASGLSGSGSYNEQFF; CDR3 DNA: TGTGCTAGTGGTTTGAGCGGGAGCGGCTCCTACAATGAGCAGTTCTTC
J gene: TRBJ2-2; V gene: TRBV4-3; clone size: .; D gene: TRBD1; CDR3 protein: CASSRQGAGTGELFF; CDR3 DNA: TGCGCCAGCAGCCGCCAGGGGGCCGGAACCGGGGAGCTGTTTTTT
J gene: TRBJ1-1; V gene: TRBV4-3; clone size: .; D gene: .; CDR3 protein: CASSQETGNTEAFF; CDR3 DNA: TGCGCCAGCAGCCAAGAGACAGGGAACACTGAAGCTTTCTTT
J gene: TRBJ2-2; V gene: TRBV18; clone size: .; D gene: .; CDR3 protein: CASSPGQQNTGELFF; CDR3 DNA: TGTGCCAGCTCACCTGGACAGCAAAACACCGGGGAGCTGTTTTTT
J gene: TRBJ2-1; V gene: TRBV4-3; clone size: .; D gene: .; CDR3 protein: CASSQDIYNEQFF; CDR3 DNA: TGCGCCAGCAGCCAGGACATTTACAATGAGCAGTTCTTC
J gene: TRBJ2-3; V gene: TRBV7-2; clone size: .; D gene: .; CDR3 protein: CASSLSTDTQYF; CDR3 DNA: TGTGCCAGCAGCTTATCGACAGATACGCAGTATTTT
J gene: TRBJ1-1; V gene: TRBV5-1; clone size: .; D gene: TRBD1; CDR3 protein: CASSLDFPRGLVNTEAFF; CDR3 DNA: TGCGCCAGCAGCTTGGACTTCCCCAGGGGGCTCGTGAACACTGAAGCTTTCTTT
J gene: TRBJ1-1; V gene: TRBV14; clone size: .; D gene: TRBD1; CDR3 protein: CASSQGRDRGAIMNTEAFF; CDR3 DNA: TGTGCCAGCAGCCAAGGTCGGGACAGGGGGGCAATTATGAACACTGAAGCTTTCTTT
J gene: TRBJ2-5; V gene: TRBV25-1; clone size: .; D gene: .; CDR3 protein: CASSDRLVSGETQYF; CDR3 DNA: TGTGCCAGCAGTGATCGACTAGTGTCGGGTGAGACCCAGTACTTC
J gene: TRBJ2-7; V gene: TRBV5-4; clone size: .; D gene: TRBD2; CDR3 protein: CASSLGLAGAYEQYF; CDR3 DNA: TGTGCCAGCAGCTTAGGACTAGCGGGAGCATACGAGCAGTACTTC
J gene: TRBJ1-5; V gene: TRBV30; clone size: few; D gene: .; CDR3 protein: CAWGPGLGNQPQHF; CDR3 DNA: TGTGCCTGGGGTCCGGGGTTAGGCAATCAGCCCCAGCATTTT